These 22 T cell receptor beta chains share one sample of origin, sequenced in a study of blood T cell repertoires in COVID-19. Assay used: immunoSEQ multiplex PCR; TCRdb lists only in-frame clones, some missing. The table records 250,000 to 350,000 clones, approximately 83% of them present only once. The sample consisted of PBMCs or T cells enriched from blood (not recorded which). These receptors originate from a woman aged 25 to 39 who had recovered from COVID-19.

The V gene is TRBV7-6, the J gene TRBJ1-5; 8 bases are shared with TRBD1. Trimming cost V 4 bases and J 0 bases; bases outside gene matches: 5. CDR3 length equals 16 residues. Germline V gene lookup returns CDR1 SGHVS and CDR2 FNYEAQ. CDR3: CASSSGTGGSNQPQHF. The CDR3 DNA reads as TGTGCCAGCAGCTCGGGGACAGGTGGTAGCAATCAGCCCCAGCATTTT.

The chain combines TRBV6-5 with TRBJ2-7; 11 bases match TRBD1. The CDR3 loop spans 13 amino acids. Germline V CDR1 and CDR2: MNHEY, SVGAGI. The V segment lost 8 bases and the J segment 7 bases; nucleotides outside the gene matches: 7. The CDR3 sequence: CASLRTGGSEQYF. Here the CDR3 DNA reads TGTGCCAGCTTGAGGACAGGGGGCAGTGAGCAGTACTTC.

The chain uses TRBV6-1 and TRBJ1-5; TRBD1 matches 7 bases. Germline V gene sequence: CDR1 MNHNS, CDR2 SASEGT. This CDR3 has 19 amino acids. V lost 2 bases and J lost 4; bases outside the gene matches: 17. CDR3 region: CASSEPPGWIPTGNQPQHF. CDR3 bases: TGTGCCAGCAGTGAACCCCCGGGGTGGATCCCGACAGGGAATCAGCCCCAGCATTTT.

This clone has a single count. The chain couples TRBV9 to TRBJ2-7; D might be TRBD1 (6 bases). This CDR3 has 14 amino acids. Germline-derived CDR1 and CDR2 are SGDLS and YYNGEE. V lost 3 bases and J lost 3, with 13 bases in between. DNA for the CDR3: TGTGCCAGCAGCGCACAGGGTCAAGGCTACGAGCAGTACTTC. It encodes CASSAQGQGYEQYF. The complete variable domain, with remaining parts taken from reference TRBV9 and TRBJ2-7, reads DSGVTQTPKHLITATGQRVTLRCSPRSGDLSVYWYQQSLDQGLQFLIQYYNGEERAKGNILERFSAQQFPDLHSELNLSSLELGDSALYFCASSAQGQGYEQYFGPGTRLTVT.

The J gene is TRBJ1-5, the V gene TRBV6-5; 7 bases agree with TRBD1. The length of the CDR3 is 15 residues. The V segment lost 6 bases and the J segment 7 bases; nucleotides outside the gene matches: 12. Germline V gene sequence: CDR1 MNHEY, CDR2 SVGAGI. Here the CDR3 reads CASSTLTGRGQPQHF. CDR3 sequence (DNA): TGTGCCAGCAGCACATTGACAGGGCGGGGACAGCCCCAGCATTTT.

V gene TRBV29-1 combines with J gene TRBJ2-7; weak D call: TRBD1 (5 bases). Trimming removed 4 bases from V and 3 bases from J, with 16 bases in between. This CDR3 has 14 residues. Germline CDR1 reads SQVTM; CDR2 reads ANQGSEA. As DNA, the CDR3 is TGCAGCGTTGTAATGCTAGGGGTTCTCTACGAGCAGTACTTC. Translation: CSVVMLGVLYEQYF.

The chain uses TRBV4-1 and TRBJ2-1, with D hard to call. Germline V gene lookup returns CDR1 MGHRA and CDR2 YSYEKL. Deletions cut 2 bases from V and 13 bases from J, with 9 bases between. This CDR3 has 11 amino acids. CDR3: CASSQRDLQFF. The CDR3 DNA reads TGCGCCAGCAGCCAAAGAGACTTACAGTTCTTC.

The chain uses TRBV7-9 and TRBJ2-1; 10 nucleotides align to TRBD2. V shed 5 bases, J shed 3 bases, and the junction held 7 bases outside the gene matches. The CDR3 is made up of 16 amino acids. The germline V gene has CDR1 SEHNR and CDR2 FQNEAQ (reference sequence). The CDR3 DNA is TGTGCCAGCAGCGGAAGGACTAGCGGAATCTACAATGAGCAGTTCTTC. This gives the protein CASSGRTSGIYNEQFF.

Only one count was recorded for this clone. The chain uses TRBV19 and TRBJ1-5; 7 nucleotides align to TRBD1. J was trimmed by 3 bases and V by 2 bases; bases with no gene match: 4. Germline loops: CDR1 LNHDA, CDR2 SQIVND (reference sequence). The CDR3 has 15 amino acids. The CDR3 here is CASSILDRDNQPQHF. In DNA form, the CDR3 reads TGTGCCAGTAGTATACTTGACAGGGACAATCAGCCCCAGCATTTT.

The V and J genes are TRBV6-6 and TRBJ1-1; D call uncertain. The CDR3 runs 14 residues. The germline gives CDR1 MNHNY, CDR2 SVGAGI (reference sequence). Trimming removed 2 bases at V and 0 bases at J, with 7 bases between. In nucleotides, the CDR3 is TGTGCCAGCAGTTACGAGGGTGTGAACACTGAAGCTTTCTTT. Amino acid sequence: CASSYEGVNTEAFF.

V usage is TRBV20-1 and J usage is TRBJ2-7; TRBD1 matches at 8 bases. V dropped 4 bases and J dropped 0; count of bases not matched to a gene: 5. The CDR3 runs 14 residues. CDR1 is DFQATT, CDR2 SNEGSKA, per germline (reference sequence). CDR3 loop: CSATDRGYSYEQYF. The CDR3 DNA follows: TGCAGTGCTACTGACAGGGGATACTCCTACGAGCAGTACTTC.

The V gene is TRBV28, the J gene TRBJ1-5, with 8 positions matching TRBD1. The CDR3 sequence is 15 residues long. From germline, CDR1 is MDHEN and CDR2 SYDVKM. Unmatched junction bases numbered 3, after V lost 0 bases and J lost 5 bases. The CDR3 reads CASSLWGQADQPQHF. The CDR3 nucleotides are TGTGCCAGCAGTTTATGGGGACAGGCCGATCAGCCCCAGCATTTT.

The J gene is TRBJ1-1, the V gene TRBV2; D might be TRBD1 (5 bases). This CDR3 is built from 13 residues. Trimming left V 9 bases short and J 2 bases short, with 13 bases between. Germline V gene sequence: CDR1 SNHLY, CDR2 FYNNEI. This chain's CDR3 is CARKGGDNTEAFF. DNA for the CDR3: TGTGCCAGAAAGGGAGGGGACAACACTGAAGCTTTCTTT.

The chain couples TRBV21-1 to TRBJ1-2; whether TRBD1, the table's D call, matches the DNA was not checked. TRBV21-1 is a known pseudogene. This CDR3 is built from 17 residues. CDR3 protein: CASSYRGDWSPYYGYTF. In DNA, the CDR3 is TGTGCCAGCAGCTACAGGGGAGATTGGTCCCCTTACTATGGCTACACCTTC.

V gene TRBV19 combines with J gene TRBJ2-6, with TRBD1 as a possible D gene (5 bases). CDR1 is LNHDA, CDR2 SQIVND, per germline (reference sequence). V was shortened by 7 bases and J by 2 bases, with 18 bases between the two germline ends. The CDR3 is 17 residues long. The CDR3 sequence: CASKKGQGTAGANVLTF. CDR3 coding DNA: TGTGCCAGTAAAAAGGGGCAGGGAACAGCTGGGGCCAACGTCCTGACTTTC.

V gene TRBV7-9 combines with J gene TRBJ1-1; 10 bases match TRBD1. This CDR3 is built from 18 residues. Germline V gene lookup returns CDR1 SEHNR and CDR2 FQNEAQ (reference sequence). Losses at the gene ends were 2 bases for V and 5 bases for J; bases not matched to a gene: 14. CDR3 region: CASSLRERTGGVGTEAFF. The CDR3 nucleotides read TGTGCCAGCAGCTTAAGAGAGCGGACAGGGGGGGTTGGAACTGAAGCTTTCTTT.

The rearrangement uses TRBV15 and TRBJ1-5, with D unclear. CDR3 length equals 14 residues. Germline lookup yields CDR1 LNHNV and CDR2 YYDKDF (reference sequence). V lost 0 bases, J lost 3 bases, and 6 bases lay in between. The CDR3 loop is CATSRDRNNQPQHF. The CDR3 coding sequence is TGTGCCACCAGCAGAGACCGTAACAATCAGCCCCAGCATTTT.

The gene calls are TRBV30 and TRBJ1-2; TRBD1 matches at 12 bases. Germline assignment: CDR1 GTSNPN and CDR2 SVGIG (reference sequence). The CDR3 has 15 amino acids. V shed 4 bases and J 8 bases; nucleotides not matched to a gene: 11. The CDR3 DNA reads TGTGCCTGGACCTATACGTGGGGACAGGGGGCGGGCTACACCTTC. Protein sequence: CAWTYTWGQGAGYTF.

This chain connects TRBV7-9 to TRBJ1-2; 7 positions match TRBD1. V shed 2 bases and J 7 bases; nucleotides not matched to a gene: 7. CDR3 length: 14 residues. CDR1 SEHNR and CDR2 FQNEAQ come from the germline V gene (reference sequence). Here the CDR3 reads CASSLLDRMGGYTF. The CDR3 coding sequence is TGTGCCAGCAGCTTACTGGACAGGATGGGTGGCTACACCTTC. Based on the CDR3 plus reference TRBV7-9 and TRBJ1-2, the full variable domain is DTGVSQNPRHKITKRGQNVTFRCDPISEHNRLYWYRQTLGQGPEFLTYFQNEAQLEKSRLLSDRFSAERPKGSFSTLEIQRTEQGDSAMYLCASSLLDRMGGYTFGSGTRLTVV.

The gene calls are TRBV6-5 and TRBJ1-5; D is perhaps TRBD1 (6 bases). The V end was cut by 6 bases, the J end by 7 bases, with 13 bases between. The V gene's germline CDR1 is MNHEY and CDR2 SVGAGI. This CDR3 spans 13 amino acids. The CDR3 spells CASSEGDRQPQHF. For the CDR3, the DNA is TGTGCCAGCAGCGAGGGGGACCGGCAGCCCCAGCATTTT.

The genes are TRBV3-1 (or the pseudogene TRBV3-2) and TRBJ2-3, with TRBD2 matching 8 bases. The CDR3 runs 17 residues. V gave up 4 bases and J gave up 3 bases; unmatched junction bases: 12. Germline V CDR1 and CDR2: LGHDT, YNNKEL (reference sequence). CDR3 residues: CASSRTMTSAFTDTQYF. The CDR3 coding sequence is TGTGCCAGCAGCCGGACGATGACTAGCGCGTTTACAGATACGCAGTATTTT.

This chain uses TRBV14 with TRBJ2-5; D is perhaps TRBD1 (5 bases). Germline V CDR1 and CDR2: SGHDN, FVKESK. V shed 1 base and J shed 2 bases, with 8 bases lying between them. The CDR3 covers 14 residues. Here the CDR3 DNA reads TGTGCCAGCAGCCAAGTTAACAGGCAAGAGACCCAGTACTTC. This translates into CASSQVNRQETQYF. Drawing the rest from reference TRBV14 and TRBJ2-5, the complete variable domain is EAGVTQFPSHSVIEKGQTVTLRCDPISGHDNLYWYRRVMGKEIKFLLHFVKESKQDESGMPNNRFLAERTGGTYSTLKVQPAELEDSGVYFCASSQVNRQETQYFGPGTRLLVL.